Listed here are 30 T cell receptor beta chains from one sample, sequenced in a study of blood T cells in healthy people across ages (dated by TCRdb to between 2015 and 2016). The receptor library was made with 5' RACE. The listed sequencing device is Illumina HiSeq 2500. A second roughly 6 to 12 cycle PCR used a sample-barcoded 5' primer and a J-beta primer mix. The public sequencing data were trimmed at Q25 with fastp and processed into clonotypes with MiXCR by TCRdb, which kept only in-frame beta chains. Under each unique CDR3 protein, matching rows form one entry showing the most common genes and DNA. Recorded for this sample are 1.2 million to 1.5 million distinct CDR3 sequences; 42% of them occurred a single time. Of the sample, 7.9% is held by the ten largest clones. The sample was blood. These receptors were obtained from a woman between 18 and 29 years old in good health.

This clonotype has only a few counts. J is TRBJ2-7 and V is TRBV6-5; D ambiguous. The V and J ends lost 7 bases and 0 bases respectively, with 10 bases between them. CDR3 size: 13 residues. Per germline, CDR1 MNHEY and CDR2 SVGAGI. This CDR3 reads CASNVYGSYEQYF. CDR3 nucleotides: TGTGCCAGCAATGTATATGGCTCCTACGAGCAGTACTTC.

This clonotype was counted only a few times. V and J are TRBV4-1 and TRBJ2-2, with 12 positions matching TRBD1. The germline gives CDR1 MGHRA, CDR2 YSYEKL. The length of the CDR3 is 19 residues. V lost 4 bases to trimming and J lost 6 bases; unmatched junction nucleotides: 15. Here the CDR3 reads CASSPSPGQGALRAGELFF. The CDR3 DNA follows: TGCGCCAGCAGCCCGAGTCCGGGACAGGGGGCGCTAAGGGCCGGGGAGCTGTTTTTT.

The V and J genes are TRBV18 and TRBJ2-5; D is uncertain. Near its end, the DNA agrees better with TRBJ2-7, so the J call may be wrong. Germline-derived CDR1 and CDR2 are KGHSH and LQKENI. The CDR3 totals 14 residues. The CDR3 DNA reads TGTGCCAGCTCACCAAGGGCAGAGCACTACGAGCAGTACTTC. This gives the protein CASSPRAEHYEQYF.

There are a few counts of this clonotype. The chain employs TRBV13 and TRBJ1-6, with 7 bases matching TRBD1. Losses at the gene ends were 0 bases for V and 10 bases for J; bases not matched to a gene: 3. The CDR3 has 14 residues. Germline CDR1 is PRHDT and CDR2 is FYEKMQ (reference sequence). The CDR3 bases are TGTGCCAGCAGCTTAGGCGACAGGGACTCACCCCTCCACTTT. It yields the protein CASSLGDRDSPLHF. The entire variable domain, with the rest obtained from reference TRBV13 and TRBJ1-6, is as follows: AAGVIQSPRHLIKEKRETATLKCYPIPRHDTVYWYQQGPGQDPQFLISFYEKMQSDKGSIPDRFSAQQFSDYHSELNMSSLELGDSALYFCASSLGDRDSPLHFGNGTRLTVT.

The chain combines TRBV5-1 with TRBJ2-3; perhaps TRBD2 as D (7 bases). Trimming shortened V by 4 bases and J by 2 bases, and 17 bases separated the two germline ends. The CDR3 is 16 amino acids. Per germline, CDR1 SGHRS and CDR2 YFSETQ. The CDR3 here is CASSPRGAGDTDTQYF. In DNA, the CDR3 is TGCGCCAGCAGCCCCAGGGGTGCGGGGGACACAGATACGCAGTATTTT.

In the case of this clonotype: Sequence at one end of the junction differs from germline and may be a read error. V is TRBV20-1 and J is TRBJ2-1; no definite D call. The CDR3 extends over 16 amino acids. The germline V gene encodes CDR1 DFQATT and CDR2 SNEGSKA (reference sequence). The CDR3 nucleotides read TGCAGTGCTCACGGCTCTGGACGAGAATTATACAATGGGCAGTTCTTC. Translation gives CSAHGSGRELYNGQFF.

For the CDR3, the DNA is TGTGCCAGCACCTGGTCCGGGACTAGAGGGAGTGAGCAGTTCTTC. It codes for CASTWSGTRGSEQFF. The rearrangement joins TRBV9 to TRBJ2-1, with 8 nucleotides matching TRBD2. The CDR3 spans 15 residues. In germline, CDR1 is SGDLS, CDR2 YYNGEE. The J segment lost 9 bases and the V segment lost 6 bases, leaving 14 bases of the junction unmatched.

This clonotype was seen more than once but under ten times. V gene TRBV28 combines with J gene TRBJ2-7; D unclear. V lost 5 bases and J lost 2, with 10 bases in between. This CDR3 is 13 amino acids long. From germline, CDR1 is MDHEN and CDR2 SYDVKM. CDR3 nucleotide sequence: TGTGCCAGCAGTCATCTAGAAACCTACGAGCAGTACTTC. Translation: CASSHLETYEQYF.

This clonotype was found a few times. The chain has TRBV4-1 and TRBJ2-7, with D perhaps matching TRBD1 (5 bases). CDR1 is MGHRA and CDR2 is YSYEKL in the germline V gene. V lost 0 bases and J lost 2, with 11 bases in between. This CDR3 has 15 amino acids. The CDR3 loop is CASSQDYRSPYEQYF. CDR3 DNA sequence: TGCGCCAGCAGCCAAGACTACAGGTCCCCCTACGAGCAGTACTTC.

This clonotype was observed a handful of times. The rearrangement joins TRBV20-1 to TRBJ2-4, with D possibly being TRBD1 or TRBD2 (5 bases each). CDR1 and CDR2 (germline): DFQATT, SNEGSKA (reference sequence). The CDR3 contains 15 residues. Between the trimmed V and J ends, which lost 6 bases and 1 base, there was a span of 16 bases. DNA of the CDR3: TGCAGTGCCGACGGGGCTAGCACGGCCAAAAACATTCAGTACTTC. This translates into CSADGASTAKNIQYF.

The rearrangement joins TRBV29-1 to TRBJ1-2; TRBD1 agrees at 8 bases. Losses at the gene ends were 5 bases for V and 7 bases for J; bases not matched to a gene: 6. This CDR3 has 12 residues. Per germline, CDR1 SQVTM and CDR2 ANQGSEA. CDR3 in amino acids: CSVSGGRVGYTF. DNA for the CDR3: TGCAGCGTTTCAGGGGGCAGGGTTGGCTACACCTTC.

The chain joins TRBV20-1 to TRBJ1-5; no clear D gene. This CDR3 comprises 12 residues. The V gene's germline CDR1 is DFQATT and CDR2 SNEGSKA (reference sequence). The V end lost 4 bases, the J end lost 4 bases, and 8 bases lay between the germline ends. The CDR3 sequence is CSAKVRNQPQHF. CDR3 DNA sequence: TGCAGTGCTAAGGTCAGAAATCAGCCCCAGCATTTT.

This chain links TRBV28 with TRBJ2-5; 9 bases map to TRBD2. V shed 6 bases and J 3 bases; nucleotides not matched to a gene: 2. The CDR3 spans 13 residues. Germline-derived CDR1 and CDR2 are MDHEN and SYDVKM. CDR3 coding DNA: TGTGCCAGCAGGGGGACTAGCAAAGAGACCCAGTACTTC. Translated: CASRGTSKETQYF.

The V call is TRBV4-1, the J call TRBJ2-7; 9 bases are shared with TRBD1. Germline V lookup: CDR1 MGHRA, CDR2 YSYEKL. The CDR3 covers 16 residues. J gave up 7 bases and V 4 bases, and 14 bases lay outside the gene matches. This CDR3 is CASSPGKGQGYNEQYF. The CDR3 region has the DNA TGCGCCAGCAGCCCGGGAAAGGGACAGGGCTACAATGAGCAGTACTTC.

In its sample, this clonotype was seen many times. This chain joins TRBV5-1 and TRBJ2-7; no definite D call. Germline V CDR1 and CDR2: SGHRS, YFSETQ. The CDR3 is 14 residues long. Trimming removed 2 bases at V and 0 bases at J, with 9 bases between. The chain's CDR3 is CASSLRQSSYEQYF. The CDR3 DNA is TGCGCCAGCAGCTTACGGCAAAGCTCCTACGAGCAGTACTTC.

Only a few counts were recorded for this clonotype. The J gene is TRBJ1-2, the V gene TRBV2; 10 bases line up with TRBD1. Germline values: CDR1 SNHLY, CDR2 FYNNEI. The junction had 4 bases not matched to a gene; V was cut back by 6 bases and J by 3 bases. This CDR3 spans 14 amino acids. The CDR3 loop is CASSAGTGDYGYTF. The CDR3 DNA reads as TGTGCCAGCAGCGCCGGGACAGGGGACTATGGCTACACCTTC.

The CDR3 region is CASMEWGWYSTDTQYF. CDR3 DNA: TGTGCCAGCATGGAGTGGGGGTGGTACAGCACAGATACGCAGTATTTT. The chain couples TRBV27 to TRBJ2-3; D assignment may be TRBD1 or TRBD2 (5 bases each). With 7 bases removed from V and 0 bases from J, the gap between germline ends came to 17 bases. The CDR3 has 16 amino acids. Germline CDR1 MNHEY, CDR2 SMNVEV (reference sequence).

CDR3 coding DNA: TGCGCCAGCAGCCGCACGGGACTAGCGGCAAACAATGAGCAGTTCTTC. It codes for CASSRTGLAANNEQFF. This chain joins TRBV4-1 and TRBJ2-1; TRBD2 matches 11 bases. Germline V gene sequence: CDR1 MGHRA, CDR2 YSYEKL. This CDR3 is built from 16 residues. The V segment lost 4 bases and the J segment 5 bases; nucleotides outside the gene matches: 7.

There are a few counts of this clonotype. CDR3 in DNA: TGCGCCAGCAGCCAAGCGTCCATCAGGACCCCGAGGATGGGCTACACCTTC. Protein: CASSQASIRTPRMGYTF. V and J are TRBV4-1 and TRBJ1-2; D is uncertain. From germline, CDR1 is MGHRA and CDR2 YSYEKL. V was pared by 1 base and J by 8 bases, with 23 bases between. The CDR3 is 17 amino acids.

This clonotype occurred a few times. J is TRBJ2-7 and V is TRBV14, with 8 nucleotides matching TRBD2. The germline V gene encodes CDR1 SGHDN and CDR2 FVKESK. The CDR3 has 15 amino acids. J gave up 0 bases and V 1 base, and 2 bases lay outside the gene matches. CDR3 sequence reads: CASSQAAGASYEQYF. The DNA for the CDR3 is TGTGCCAGCAGCCAAGCAGCGGGGGCCTCCTACGAGCAGTACTTC.

There are a few counts of this clonotype. One junction end disagrees with the germline gene, perhaps due to a read error. The chain recombines TRBV3-1 with TRBJ1-2, with D possibly TRBD1 on 5 matching bases. The CDR3 runs 11 residues. The germline V gene has CDR1 LGHDT and CDR2 YNNKEL (reference sequence). CDR3 loop: CAISRGGGYTF. The CDR3 nucleotides read TGTGCCATCAGCCGCGGGGGTGGCTACACCTTC.

This chain joins TRBV12-3 or TRBV12-4 and TRBJ1-2, with a weak D call TRBD1 (6 bases). The CDR3 covers 20 residues. Trimming left V 6 bases short and J 0 bases short, with 29 bases between. The CDR3 region has the DNA TGTGCCAGCAGCCAATCCAAGGGGGGCGACGACAGTAGAGCTAACTATGGCTACACCTTC. This codes for CASSQSKGGDDSRANYGYTF.

This clonotype has more than one count but fewer than ten. The chain uses TRBV15 and TRBJ2-5; no definite D call. Germline CDR1 and CDR2: LNHNV and YYDKDF (reference sequence). Trimming stripped 4 bases from V and 11 bases from J, with 20 bases between. The CDR3 contains 14 residues. CDR3 loop: CATSKESFRPEQYF. CDR3 DNA: TGTGCCACCAGCAAAGAGTCGTTCCGGCCAGAGCAGTACTTC. Full variable domain (outside the CDR3, taken from reference TRBV15 and TRBJ2-5): DAMVIQNPRYQVTQFGKPVTLSCSQTLNHNVMYWYQQKSSQAPKLLFHYYDKDFNNEADTPDNFQSRRPNTSFCFLDIRSPGLGDTAMYLCATSKESFRPEQYFGPGTRLLVL.

The chain links TRBV25-1 to TRBJ2-3; D possibly corresponds to TRBD2 (6 bases). The V gene's germline CDR1 is MGHDK and CDR2 SYGVNS. The CDR3 contains 14 residues. The V and J ends lost 7 bases and 0 bases respectively, with 11 bases between them. The CDR3, as DNA: TGTGCCAGCAAGGAGGCGGGGAGCACAGATACGCAGTATTTT. Its translation: CASKEAGSTDTQYF.

This chain uses TRBV12-3 or TRBV12-4 with TRBJ2-3, with TRBD2 matching over 10 bases. Trimming removed 7 bases from V and 3 bases from J; junction bases left unmatched: 7. CDR3 length equals 15 residues. The DNA for the CDR3 is TGTGCCAGCAAGACACTAGCGGGGCGAACAGATACGCAGTATTTT. Translating gives CASKTLAGRTDTQYF.

This clonotype was seen a handful of times. The chain is built from TRBV2 and TRBJ1-6; D remains ambiguous. The CDR3 length is 16 residues. V was cut by 5 bases and J by 7 bases, with 18 bases left in between. Per the germline V gene, CDR1 is SNHLY and CDR2 is FYNNEI. CDR3 amino acids: CASSLNPAGVNSPLHF. CDR3 in DNA: TGTGCCAGCAGTTTGAACCCGGCCGGGGTAAATTCACCCCTCCACTTT.

This clonotype was picked up many times. This chain uses TRBV12-3 or TRBV12-4 with TRBJ2-3; D is ambiguous. Trimming removed 3 bases from V and 4 bases from J, with 5 bases in between. The CDR3 contains 12 residues. The CDR3 reads CASSLYADTQYF. CDR3 nucleotides: TGTGCCAGCAGTTTGTATGCAGATACGCAGTATTTT.

This clonotype was counted many times. The chain combines TRBV27 with TRBJ2-1, with D possibly matching TRBD2 (5 bases). Germline CDR1 is MNHEY and CDR2 is SMNVEV (reference sequence). With 6 bases removed from V and 3 bases from J, the gap between germline ends came to 9 bases. The CDR3 is 13 amino acids. In DNA form, the CDR3 reads TGTGCCAGCAGCCTCCGGGGCTACAATGAGCAGTTCTTC. Protein product: CASSLRGYNEQFF.

This clonotype was seen a few times. V is TRBV7-2 and J is TRBJ2-3, with 14 bases aligning to TRBD2. The CDR3 is 17 amino acids. With 1 base clipped from V and 7 bases from J, the junction kept 7 bases outside the gene matches. Germline CDR1 reads SGHTA; CDR2 reads FQGNSA. DNA of the CDR3: TGTGCCAGCAGCTTAGAGGGGACTAGCGGGAGTGGGAATACGCAGTATTTT. It is translated as CASSLEGTSGSGNTQYF.

This clonotype was counted many times. J is TRBJ2-7 and V is TRBV5-5; 9 bases are a match to TRBD2. Germline CDR1 SGHKS, CDR2 YYEKEE (reference sequence). Trimming at V came to 4 bases and at J to 1 base, leaving 6 bases not matched to a gene. This CDR3 contains 15 residues. In DNA, the CDR3 is TGTGCCAGCAGCCCAGGGACTAGCAGTTCCTACGAGCAGTACTTC. Translating it yields CASSPGTSSSYEQYF.